The source of this TCR beta chain is a study of T-cell reconstitution after alpha-beta-depleted transplantation in children. This clonotype has only a few counts. The CDR3 contains 11 residues. Trimming pared 6 bases from V and 12 bases from J, leaving 15 bases between. The germline gives CDR1 DFQATT, CDR2 SNEGSKA (reference sequence). During its preparation, the TCRbeta library received unique molecular identifiers. TCRdb independently ran MiXCR on the PCR reads; one entry per CDR3 protein. The repertoire consists of around 250,000 distinct CDR3 sequences, with 9.9% occurring once and the leading ten covering roughly 9.1%.

The chain carries TRBV20-1 and TRBJ2-1, with D maybe TRBD2 (5 bases). The receptor comes from a human donor who donated a stem cell graft to a child with SCID. The sequencing here drew on PBMCs from the stem cell graft donor, taken from the stem cell graft. The CDR3 is CSASRAGGQFF. CDR3 DNA sequence: TGCAGTGCCTCTCGTGCGGGTGGGCAGTTCTTC.